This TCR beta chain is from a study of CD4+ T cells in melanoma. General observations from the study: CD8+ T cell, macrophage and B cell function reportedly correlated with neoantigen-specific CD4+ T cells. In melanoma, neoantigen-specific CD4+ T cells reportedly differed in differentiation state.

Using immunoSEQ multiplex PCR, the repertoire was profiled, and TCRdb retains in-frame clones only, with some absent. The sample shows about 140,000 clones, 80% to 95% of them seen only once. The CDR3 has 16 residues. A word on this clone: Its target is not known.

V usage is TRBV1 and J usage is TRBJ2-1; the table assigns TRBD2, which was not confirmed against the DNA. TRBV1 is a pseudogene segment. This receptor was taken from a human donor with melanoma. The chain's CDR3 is CTSSQDAADPDSEQFF. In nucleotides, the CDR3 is TGCACCAGCAGCCAAGATGCGGCGGATCCCGATAGTGAGCAGTTCTTC.